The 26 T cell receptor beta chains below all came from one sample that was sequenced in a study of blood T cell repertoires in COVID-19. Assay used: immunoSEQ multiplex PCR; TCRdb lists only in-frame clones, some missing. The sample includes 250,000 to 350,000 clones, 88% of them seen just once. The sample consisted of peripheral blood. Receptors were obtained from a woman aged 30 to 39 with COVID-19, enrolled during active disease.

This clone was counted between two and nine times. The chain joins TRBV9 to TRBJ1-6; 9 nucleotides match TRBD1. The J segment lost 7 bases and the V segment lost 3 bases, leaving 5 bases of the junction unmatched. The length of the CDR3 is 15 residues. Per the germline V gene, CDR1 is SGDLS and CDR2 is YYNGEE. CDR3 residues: CASSERDRVNSPLHF. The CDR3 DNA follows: TGTGCCAGCAGCGAGAGGGACAGGGTCAATTCACCCCTCCACTTT.

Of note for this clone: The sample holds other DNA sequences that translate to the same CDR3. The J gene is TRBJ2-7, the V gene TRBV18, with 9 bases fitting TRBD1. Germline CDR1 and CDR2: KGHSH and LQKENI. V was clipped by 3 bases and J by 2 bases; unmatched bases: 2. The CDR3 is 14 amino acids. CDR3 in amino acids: CASSPRQGAYEQYF. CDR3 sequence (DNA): TGTGCCAGCTCACCCCGACAGGGGGCCTACGAGCAGTACTTC.

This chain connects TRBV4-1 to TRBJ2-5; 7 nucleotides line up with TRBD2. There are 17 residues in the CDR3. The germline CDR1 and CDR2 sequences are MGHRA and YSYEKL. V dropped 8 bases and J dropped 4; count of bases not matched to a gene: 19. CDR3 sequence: CASRSGSRAGVGETQYF. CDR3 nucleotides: TGCGCCAGCCGGAGCGGCAGCCGCGCGGGAGTTGGAGAGACCCAGTACTTC.

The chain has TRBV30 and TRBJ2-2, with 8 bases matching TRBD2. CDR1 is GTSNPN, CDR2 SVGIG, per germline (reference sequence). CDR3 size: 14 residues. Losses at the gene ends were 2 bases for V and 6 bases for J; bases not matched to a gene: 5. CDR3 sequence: CAWSTAGEAGELFF. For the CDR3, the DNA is TGTGCCTGGAGTACAGCGGGAGAGGCCGGGGAGCTGTTTTTT.

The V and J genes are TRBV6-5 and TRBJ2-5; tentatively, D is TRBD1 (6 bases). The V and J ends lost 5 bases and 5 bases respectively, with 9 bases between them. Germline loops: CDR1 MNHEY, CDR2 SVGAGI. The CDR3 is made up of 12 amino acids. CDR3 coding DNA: TGTGCCAGCAGTCCAGGGGTCGAGACCCAGTACTTC. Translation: CASSPGVETQYF.

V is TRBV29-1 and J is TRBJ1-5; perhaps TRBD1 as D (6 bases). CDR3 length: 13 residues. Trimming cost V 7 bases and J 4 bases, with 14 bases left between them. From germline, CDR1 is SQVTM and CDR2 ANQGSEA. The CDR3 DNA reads TGCAGCGGGTCGACAGGTCGGAATCAGCCCCAGCATTTT. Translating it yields CSGSTGRNQPQHF.

The CDR3 region has the DNA TGTGCCAGCAGTCCCGGGACAGGCTCCGCTGGCTACACCTTC. Its protein is CASSPGTGSAGYTF. The chain carries TRBV28 and TRBJ1-2; 8 bases map to TRBD1. V shed 5 bases, J shed 7 bases, and the junction held 9 bases outside the gene matches. This CDR3 spans 14 amino acids. Germline assignment: CDR1 MDHEN and CDR2 SYDVKM.

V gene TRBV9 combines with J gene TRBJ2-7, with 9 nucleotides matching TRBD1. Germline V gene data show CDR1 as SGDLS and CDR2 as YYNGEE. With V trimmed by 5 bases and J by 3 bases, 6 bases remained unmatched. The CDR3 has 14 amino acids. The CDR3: CASSPDRGIYEQYF. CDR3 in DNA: TGTGCCAGCAGTCCTGACAGGGGGATCTACGAGCAGTACTTC.

The chain's CDR3 is CASSLDTTEAFF. CDR3 DNA: TGTGCCAGCAGCTTGGACACCACTGAAGCTTTCTTT. The genes are TRBV11-2 and TRBJ1-1; D may be TRBD1 (5 bases). Trimming cost V 3 bases and J 4 bases, with 6 bases left between them. This CDR3 has 12 residues. The germline gives CDR1 SGHAT, CDR2 FQNNGV.

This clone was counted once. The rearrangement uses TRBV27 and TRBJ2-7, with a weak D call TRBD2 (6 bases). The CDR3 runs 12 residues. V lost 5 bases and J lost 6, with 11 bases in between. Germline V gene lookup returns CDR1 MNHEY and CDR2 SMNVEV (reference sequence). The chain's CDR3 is CASSPSGVEQYF. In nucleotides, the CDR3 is TGTGCCAGCAGTCCCTCGGGGGTCGAGCAGTACTTC.

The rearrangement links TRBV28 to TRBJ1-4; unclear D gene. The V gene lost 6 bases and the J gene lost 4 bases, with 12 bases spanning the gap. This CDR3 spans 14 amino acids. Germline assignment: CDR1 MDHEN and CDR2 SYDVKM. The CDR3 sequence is CASRERLYNEKLFF. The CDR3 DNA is TGTGCCAGCAGGGAAAGACTATATAATGAAAAACTGTTTTTT.

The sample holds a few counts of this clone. The CDR3: CASSITSGRSYEQYF. The CDR3 DNA follows: TGTGCCAGCAGTATCACTAGCGGGCGCTCCTACGAGCAGTACTTC. The V gene is TRBV28, the J gene TRBJ2-7, with 9 bases matching TRBD2. CDR3 length: 15 amino acids. The V segment lost 5 bases and the J segment 0 bases; nucleotides outside the gene matches: 5. Germline-derived CDR1 and CDR2 are MDHEN and SYDVKM.

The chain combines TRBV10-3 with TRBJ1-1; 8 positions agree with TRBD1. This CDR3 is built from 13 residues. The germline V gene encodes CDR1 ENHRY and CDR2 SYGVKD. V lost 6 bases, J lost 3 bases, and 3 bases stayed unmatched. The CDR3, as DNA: TGTGCCATCAGGCTGGACAGGGACACTGAAGCTTTCTTT. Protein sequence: CAIRLDRDTEAFF.

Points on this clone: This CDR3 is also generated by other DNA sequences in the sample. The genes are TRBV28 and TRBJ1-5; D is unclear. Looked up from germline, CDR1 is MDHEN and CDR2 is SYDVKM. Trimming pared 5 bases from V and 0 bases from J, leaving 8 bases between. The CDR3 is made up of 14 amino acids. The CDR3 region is CASSRDYSNQPQHF. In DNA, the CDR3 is TGTGCCAGCAGTAGAGACTATAGCAATCAGCCCCAGCATTTT.

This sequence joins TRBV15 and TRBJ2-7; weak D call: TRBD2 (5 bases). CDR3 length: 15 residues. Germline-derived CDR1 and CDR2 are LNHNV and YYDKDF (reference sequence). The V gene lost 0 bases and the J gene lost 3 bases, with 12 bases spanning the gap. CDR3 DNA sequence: TGTGCCACCAGCAGAGACCCCGGGATGTACTACGAGCAGTACTTC. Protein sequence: CATSRDPGMYYEQYF.

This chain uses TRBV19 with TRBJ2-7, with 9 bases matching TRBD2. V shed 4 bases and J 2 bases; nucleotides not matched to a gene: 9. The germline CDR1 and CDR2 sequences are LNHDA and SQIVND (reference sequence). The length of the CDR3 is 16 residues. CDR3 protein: CASSTLQTSGAYEQYF. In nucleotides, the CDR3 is TGTGCCAGTAGTACCTTGCAGACTAGCGGAGCCTACGAGCAGTACTTC.

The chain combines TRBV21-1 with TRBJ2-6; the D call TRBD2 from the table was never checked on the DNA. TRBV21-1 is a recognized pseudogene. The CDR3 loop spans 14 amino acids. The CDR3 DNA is TGTGCCAGAACGCGTAGCGCTGGGGCCAACGTCCTGACTTTC. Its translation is CARTRSAGANVLTF.

The CDR3 sequence: CASSYSGRGFSYEQYF. CDR3 bases: TGTGCCAGTAGTTATAGCGGGAGGGGCTTTTCCTACGAGCAGTACTTC. The chain couples TRBV19 to TRBJ2-7; 11 bases match TRBD2. CDR1 LNHDA and CDR2 SQIVND come from the germline V gene (reference sequence). J lost 1 base, V lost 5 bases, and 7 bases had no gene match. CDR3 length equals 16 residues.

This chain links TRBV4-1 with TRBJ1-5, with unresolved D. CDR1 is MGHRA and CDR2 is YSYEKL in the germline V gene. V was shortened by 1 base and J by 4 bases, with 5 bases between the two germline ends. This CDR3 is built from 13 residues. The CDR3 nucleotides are TGCGCCAGCAGCCAAGCGAGGAATCAGCCCCAGCATTTT. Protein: CASSQARNQPQHF.

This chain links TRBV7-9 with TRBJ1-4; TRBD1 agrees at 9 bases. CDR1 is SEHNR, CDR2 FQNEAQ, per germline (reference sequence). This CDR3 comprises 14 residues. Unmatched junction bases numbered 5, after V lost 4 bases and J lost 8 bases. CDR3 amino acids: CASSSTGGNEKLFF. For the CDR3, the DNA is TGTGCCAGCAGCTCAACAGGGGGCAACGAAAAACTGTTTTTT.

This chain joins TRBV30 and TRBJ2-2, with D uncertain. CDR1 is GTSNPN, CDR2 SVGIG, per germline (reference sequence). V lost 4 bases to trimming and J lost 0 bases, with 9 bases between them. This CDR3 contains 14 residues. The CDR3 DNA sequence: TGTGCCTGGAATAGAGCCCCGAACACCGGGGAGCTGTTTTTT. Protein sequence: CAWNRAPNTGELFF. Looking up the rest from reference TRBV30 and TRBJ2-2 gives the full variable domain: SQTIHQWPATLVQPVGSPLSLECTVEGTSNPNLYWYRQAAGRGLQLLFYSVGIGQISSEVPQNLSASRPQDRQFILSSKKLLLSDSGFYLCAWNRAPNTGELFFGEGSRLTVL.

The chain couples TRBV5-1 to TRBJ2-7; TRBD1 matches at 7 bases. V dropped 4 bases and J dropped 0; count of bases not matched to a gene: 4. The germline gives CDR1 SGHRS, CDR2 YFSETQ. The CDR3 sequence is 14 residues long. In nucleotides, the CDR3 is TGCGCCAGCAGCCACAGGGGTTTCTCCTACGAGCAGTACTTC. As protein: CASSHRGFSYEQYF.

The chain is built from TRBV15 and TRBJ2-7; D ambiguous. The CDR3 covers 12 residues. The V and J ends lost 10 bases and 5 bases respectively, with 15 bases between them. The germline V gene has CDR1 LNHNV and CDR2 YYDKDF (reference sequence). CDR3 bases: TGTGCCATCCCCATACGAGGCCACGAGCAGTACTTC. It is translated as CAIPIRGHEQYF. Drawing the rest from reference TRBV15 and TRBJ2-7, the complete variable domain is DAMVIQNPRYQVTQFGKPVTLSCSQTLNHNVMYWYQQKSSQAPKLLFHYYDKDFNNEADTPDNFQSRRPNTSFCFLDIRSPGLGDTAMYLCAIPIRGHEQYFGPGTRLTVT.

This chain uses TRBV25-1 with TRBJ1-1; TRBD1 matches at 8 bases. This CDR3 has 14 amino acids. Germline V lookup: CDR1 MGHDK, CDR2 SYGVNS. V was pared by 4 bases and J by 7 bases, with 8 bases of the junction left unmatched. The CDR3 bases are TGTGCCAGCAGTGGTGACAGGGGCTTGGGTGAAGCTTTCTTT. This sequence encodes CASSGDRGLGEAFF.

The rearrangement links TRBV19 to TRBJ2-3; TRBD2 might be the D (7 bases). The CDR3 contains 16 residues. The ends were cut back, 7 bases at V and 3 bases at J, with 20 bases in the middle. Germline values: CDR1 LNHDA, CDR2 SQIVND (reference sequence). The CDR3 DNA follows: TGTGCCAGTACCCAAAGGGGGGGCGCACGGACAGATACGCAGTATTTT. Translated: CASTQRGGARTDTQYF. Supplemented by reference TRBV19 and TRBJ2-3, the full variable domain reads DGGITQSPKYLFRKEGQNVTLSCEQNLNHDAMYWYRQDPGQGLRLIYYSQIVNDFQKGDIAEGYSVSREKKESFPLTVTSAQKNPTAFYLCASTQRGGARTDTQYFGPGTRLTVL.

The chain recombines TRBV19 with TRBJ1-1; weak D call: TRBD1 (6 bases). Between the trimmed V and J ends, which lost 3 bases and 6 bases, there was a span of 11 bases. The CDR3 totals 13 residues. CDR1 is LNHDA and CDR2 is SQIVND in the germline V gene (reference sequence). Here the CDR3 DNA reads TGTGCCAGTAGTATTGGCAGGGGCGCTGAAGCTTTCTTT. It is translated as CASSIGRGAEAFF.